This T cell receptor beta chain was documented in a study of blood T cell repertoires in COVID-19. Study summary: Collection of acute and convalescent COVID-19 samples took place in the United States, Italy and Spain.

TCRdb's table, derived via immunoSEQ multiplex PCR, lists solely in-frame clones and lacks some. The repertoire holds 650,000 to 800,000 clones, with 90% as singletons. This clone has only a few counts. V dropped 1 base and J dropped 6; count of bases not matched to a gene: 5. CDR1 is LGHDT, CDR2 YNNKEL, per germline (reference sequence). The CDR3 runs to 14 residues. The specimen sequenced was peripheral blood. The TCR was taken from a woman younger than 35 with acute or convalescent COVID-19. The V and J genes are TRBV3-1 (or the pseudogene TRBV3-2) and TRBJ1-2; TRBD1 agrees at 7 bases. The CDR3 bases are TGTGCCAGCAGCCAAGTACAGGGGACAGATGGCTACACCTTC. Protein sequence: CASSQVQGTDGYTF.